This T cell receptor beta chain is drawn from a study of cytomegalovirus exposure and HLA in healthy donors (TCRdb year 2017). Regarding the study in general: According to an earlier analysis of 587 of the donors, 150 million to 200 million T cells yielded 120 million or so unique TCR beta sequences and less than 300 Gb of sequence data. On average, roughly 200,000 unique TCR beta nucleotide sequences were sequenced per donor among about 400 genotyped donors of the cohort, with 15% to 20% of those sequences being non-productive. An earlier analysis of about 600 of the donors used high-throughput TCR beta sequencing to judge whether each TCR beta V gene segment behaved as functional or pseudogenic. The number of donors typed differed by locus, with roughly 620-630 for A, B, C, DRB1 and DQB1, more than 500 for DQA1, over 600 for DPA1, and 450 to 480 for DPB1. Donor age, sex, ethnicity and CMV serostatus were compiled together with the repertoire data. Roughly 310 gigabases of sequencing data and around 87 million unique TCR sequences were included in an early release covering several hundred HLA-typed donors. A handful of DR-DQ haplotypes were treated as single units for association and clustering because of strong linkage in the cohort. The study aimed to test whether cataloging public T cell receptors could reveal signatures of past pathogen exposure. Along with the approximately 600-subject first cohort, a separate validation cohort of around 120 different subjects was used. Rather than using new phenotypic data, the later analysis identified candidate immune exposures from TCR beta sequences and from how often those sequences occurred across donors. The study combined high-throughput TCR immunosequencing, statistical association of individual TCRs with disease status, and machine learning to predict cytomegalovirus infection status. In a later analysis, previously published TCR beta repertoires from hundreds of donors were re-analyzed and high-resolution HLA genotyping was added so that TCR occurrence patterns could be studied. Class I and class II HLA loci were covered by the typing at four-digit resolution. A later genetic analysis took genome-wide SNP genotypes for about three fifths of the roughly 670 donors and used that subset as a discovery cohort. Among the roughly 380 genotyped donors, approximately 81% belonged to the genetic ancestry cluster associated with self-reported Caucasian donors. Every discovery cohort repertoire had been produced on one sequencing platform. The study used immunosequencing to profile the T cell repertoires of under 700 subjects and linked those repertoires to cytomegalovirus serostatus.

Beyond this particular receptor, the publication reports: The 87-base-pair reads could not distinguish some IMGT-functional V segments, including TRBV6-2 and TRBV6-3, so those segments were excluded. A further reported finding was that TCR beta sequences accurately predicted the HLA-A and HLA-B alleles for most subjects in the first cohort. Across donors, most TCR sequences were observed very rarely, whereas some public TCRs were present in many individuals. According to a later analysis, TCR association rates differed among HLA loci, with DRB1 alleles showing the most associated TCRs and HLA-C alleles showing the fewest. Roughly uniform sequencing depth across donors was assumed in presence/absence analyses, although this assumption may not hold. The study listed approximately 150 TCR beta chains as associated with cytomegalovirus. Correlated functional status among segregating V segments might be attributable to linkage disequilibrium, but an unknown experimental factor could not be ruled out. Because HLA typing was unavailable for some donors at each locus, only the typed subset was used in association tests. V-gene and J-gene trimming of TCR beta chains was associated with a missense DCLRE1C variant in a later genetic analysis, and the association was replicated in an independent cohort. The sequencing pipeline was judged likely to have produced a cluster of highly shared sequence variants as a technical artifact. The classifier was reported to diagnose cytomegalovirus status with high specificity and sensitivity in both the original and validation cohorts. In a later genetic analysis, fewer N-insertions in productive TCRs were reported among donors in an Asian-associated ancestry cluster than the approximately 630-donor mean. The cohort was sequenced for TCR beta chains only, and without alpha or paired-chain data the features that could be detected were limited. At a false discovery rate of 0.05, a later analysis linked fewer than 20,000 TCR beta sequences to specific HLA alleles. The authors suggested that the approach could potentially be generalized to other disease states and immunological phenotypes. A later analysis found that most CMV-associated TCR beta chains appeared HLA-restricted, with HLA associations seemingly driven largely by CMV exposure. A later analysis reported that several top co-occurrence clusters appeared linked to parvovirus B19, influenza, CMV and Epstein-Barr virus. Strong co-occurrence of HLA alleles, especially DR and DQ, made assigning TCR associations to individual alleles difficult. About 17 rarely observed V segments, including chromosome 9 orphons, were excluded from the earlier analysis of a few hundred of the donors because counts were too low. A few of the identified cytomegalovirus-associated TCR beta chains were confirmed in vitro to be specific for cytomegalovirus antigens. CMV serostatus was the only immune exposure information available for the cohort. An earlier analysis of approximately 600 of the donors showed that most TCR beta V segments appeared in productive rearrangements either about 87% or about 30% of the time, which broadly matched IMGT annotations. A later analysis found that HLA-associated TCR beta chains were more clonally expanded and had lower generation probabilities than equally common non-associated chains.

Receptors were amplified or captured by the immunoSEQ multiplex PCR assay. The multiplex PCR relied on a mix of 60 forward primers for TCR Vbeta segments and 13 reverse primers for TCR Jbeta segments. Amplification of the CDR3 region of rearranged TCR beta genes was performed with a multiplex PCR assay on genomic DNA. Amplified TCR beta libraries were sequenced as 87-base-pair reads on the Illumina HiSeq System. From the authors' description of their analysis: Across the 500 to 750 repertoires, a later analysis counted 78 million or so unique TCR beta chains, approximately 12 million of which were shared by at least two donors. To remove PCR and sequencing errors, raw reads were error-corrected and collapsed into unique sequences using a nearest-neighbor algorithm that merged closely related sequences. V, D and J gene segments were assigned by aligning CDR3 sequences to IMGT reference sequences. For a sequence to be retained, a match of at least six nucleotides was required to both a V gene segment and a J gene segment. Rearrangements were called productive when the CDR3 lacked stop codons and stayed in frame with V and J; all others were non-productive. CDR3 was defined by IMGT convention, running from the second conserved V-encoded cysteine to the conserved J-encoded phenylalanine. In an earlier analysis of around 570 of the donors, sequences lacking an unambiguous match to a single V gene segment were excluded. In an earlier analysis of a few hundred of the donors, V segments were called functional above 56.7% productive rearrangements and were called segregating when the between-donor standard deviation exceeded 5%. A statistical classification framework was built for diagnosing cytomegalovirus status from the catalog of TCR beta chain sequences. V and J gene assignment, in a later analysis, came from comparing TCR nucleotide sequences with IMGT/GENE-DB human TR gene sequences. A later analysis assigned CDR3 sequences and most-parsimonious VDJ recombination scenarios with the TCRdist pipeline. In a later analysis, each TCR beta chain was defined by its CDR3 amino acid sequence together with its V-gene family, and reads without a unique V-gene family were excluded. A later analysis removed 500 to 650 highly shared, low-generation-probability nucleotide sequences to deal with suspected cross-contamination and a sequencing artifact. A later analysis calculated a clonal expansion index for each public chain from normalized within-repertoire ranks of inferred template counts. In a later analysis, generation probabilities were computed with a VDJ recombination model fitted to out-of-frame rearrangements, and the resulting probabilities were checked against IGoR. In a later analysis, hypergeometric tests were used to score TCR-TCR, TCR-HLA and TCR-CMV co-occurrence, with a repertoire-size bias correction applied to TCR pairs. To estimate false discovery rates, a later analysis permuted the HLA or CMV assignments 20 times. In a later analysis, co-occurring TCRs were grouped using DBSCAN, and TCRdist sequence similarity was added for clustering within HLA-allele-positive subsets. Co-occurrence clustering excluded repertoires with fewer than 30,000 or more than 120,000 public chains, plus five with anomalous nucleotide sharing. This immuneACCESS table, as held by TCRdb, lists in-frame sequences with V and J called but not all clones. Of the missing ones, under half trace to an unresolved V gene in checked studies; the others have no known cause. From that table come the V and J calls and clone size; the DNA was used to work out D and trimming. Within this sample are 130,000 or so clones, with 81% of them counted one time only. 1.8% of the sample rests with the top ten.

About this clone itself: This receptor's antigen is unknown. No base quality values were provided; no much bigger clone lies one nucleotide off.

There are 15 amino acids in the CDR3, from cysteine to phenylalanine inclusive. This entry keeps only the CDR3 DNA: 45 bases, framed from base 1. Here V drops 4 bases and J drops 8 bases, and the junction holds 9 bases not matched to any gene. Based on the germline V gene, the CDR1 and CDR2 sequences are SGHRS and YFSETQ. In total, roughly 670 healthy bone marrow donors made up the cohort. Cohort members were all nominally healthy when sampled, although unrecorded immune exposures were likely present. The donor tested CMV seronegative and was one of the 352 seronegative cohort members. A peripheral blood sample was collected from each donor, and TCR beta sequencing was performed on peripheral blood mononuclear cells. The Qiagen DNeasy Blood Extraction Kit was used to extract genomic DNA from the blood cell samples.

The source of this sequence is a young man in good health and CMV-seronegative. The chain was built from TRBV5-1 and TRBJ1-1; TRBD1 agrees with 12 junctional bases. Sample: PBMCs. The CDR3 region: CASSARPGQGAEAFF. The DNA sequence follows: TGCGCCAGCAGCGCCCGCCCGGGACAGGGGGCCGAAGCTTTCTTT. Extended through the reference TRBV5-1 and TRBJ1-1 proteins, this CDR3 yields the full variable domain: KAGVTQTPRYLIKTRGQQVTLSCSPISGHRSVSWYQQTPGQGLQFLFEYFSETQRNKGNFPGRFSGRQFSNSRSEMNVSTLELGDSALYLCASSARPGQGAEAFFGQGTRLTVV.